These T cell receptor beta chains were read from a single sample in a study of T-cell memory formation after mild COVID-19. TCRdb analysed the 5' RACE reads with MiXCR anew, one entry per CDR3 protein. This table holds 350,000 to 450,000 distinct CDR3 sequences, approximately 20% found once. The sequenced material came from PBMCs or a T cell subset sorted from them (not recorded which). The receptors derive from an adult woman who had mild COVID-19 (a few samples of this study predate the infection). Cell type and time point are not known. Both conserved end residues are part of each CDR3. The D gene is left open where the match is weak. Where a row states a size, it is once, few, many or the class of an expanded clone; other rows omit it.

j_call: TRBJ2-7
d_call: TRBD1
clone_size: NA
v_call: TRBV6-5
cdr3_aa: CASSWSGQGSEQYF
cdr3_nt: TGTGCCAGCAGTTGGTCGGGACAGGGGAGCGAGCAGTACTTC

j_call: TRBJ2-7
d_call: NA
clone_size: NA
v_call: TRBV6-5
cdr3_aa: CASGRIYEQYF
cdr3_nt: TGTGCCAGTGGACGGATCTACGAGCAGTACTTC

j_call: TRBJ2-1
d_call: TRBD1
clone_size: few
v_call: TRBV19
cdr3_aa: CASSIILGGRGNEQFF
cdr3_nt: TGTGCCAGTAGTATTATTTTGGGCGGCAGGGGGAATGAGCAGTTCTTC

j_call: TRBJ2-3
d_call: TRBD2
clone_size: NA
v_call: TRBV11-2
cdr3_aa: CASSTGTSGATDTQYF
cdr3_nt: TGTGCCAGCAGCACGGGGACTAGCGGGGCCACAGATACGCAGTATTTT

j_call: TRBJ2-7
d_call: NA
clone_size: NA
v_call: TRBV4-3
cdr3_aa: CASSQDNTGFSAYEQYF
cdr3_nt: TGCGCCAGCAGCCAAGATAACACAGGGTTTTCTGCCTACGAGCAGTACTTC

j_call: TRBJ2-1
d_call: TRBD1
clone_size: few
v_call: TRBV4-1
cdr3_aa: CASNQGTGGFYNEQFF
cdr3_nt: TGCGCCAGCAACCAAGGGACAGGGGGATTCTACAATGAGCAGTTCTTC

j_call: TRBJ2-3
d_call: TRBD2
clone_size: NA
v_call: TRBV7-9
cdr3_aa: CASQAPSGDTQYF
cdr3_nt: TGTGCCAGCCAAGCCCCTAGCGGAGATACGCAGTATTTT

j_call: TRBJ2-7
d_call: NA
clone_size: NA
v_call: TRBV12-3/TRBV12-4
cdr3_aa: CASSLGDNVRVEQYF
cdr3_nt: TGTGCCAGCAGTCTAGGGGACAACGTGAGGGTCGAGCAGTACTTC

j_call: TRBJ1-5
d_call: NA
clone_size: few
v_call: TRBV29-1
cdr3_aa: CSVGTDSNQPQHF
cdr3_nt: TGCAGCGTTGGGACGGATAGCAATCAGCCCCAGCATTTT

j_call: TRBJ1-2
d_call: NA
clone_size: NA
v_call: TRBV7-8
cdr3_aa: CASSARVAGGYTF
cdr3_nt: TGTGCCAGCAGCGCCAGGGTAGCGGGTGGCTACACCTTC

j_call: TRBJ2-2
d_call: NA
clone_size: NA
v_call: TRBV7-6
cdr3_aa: CASVVGTGNTGELFF
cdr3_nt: TGTGCCAGCGTCGTGGGGACGGGGAACACCGGGGAGCTGTTTTTT

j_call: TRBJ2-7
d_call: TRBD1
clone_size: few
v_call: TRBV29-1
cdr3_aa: CSVEGGRDRDHYEQYF
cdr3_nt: TGCAGCGTTGAAGGGGGACGGGACAGGGATCATTACGAGCAGTACTTC

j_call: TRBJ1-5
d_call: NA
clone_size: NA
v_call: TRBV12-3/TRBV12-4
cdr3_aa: CASSPDLSNQPQHF
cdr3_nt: TGTGCCAGCAGTCCGGACCTTTCGAATCAGCCCCAGCATTTT

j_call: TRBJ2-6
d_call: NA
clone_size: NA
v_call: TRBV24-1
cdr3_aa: CATSVLTGHQERMSGANVLTF
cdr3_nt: TGTGCCACCAGTGTTCTCACGGGACACCAAGAGAGAATGTCTGGGGCCAACGTCCTGACTTTC

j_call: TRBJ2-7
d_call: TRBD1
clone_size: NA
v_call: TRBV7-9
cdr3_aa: CASSLSGGLRYEQYF
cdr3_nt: TGTGCCAGCAGCTTATCAGGGGGCTTAAGGTACGAGCAGTACTTC

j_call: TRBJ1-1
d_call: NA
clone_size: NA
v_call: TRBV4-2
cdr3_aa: CASSQEDRLSTEAFF
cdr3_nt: TGTGCCAGCAGCCAAGAAGACAGGCTGAGCACTGAAGCTTTCTTT

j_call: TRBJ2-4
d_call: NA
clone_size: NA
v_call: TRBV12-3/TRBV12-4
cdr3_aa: CASSFSAGLKNIQYF
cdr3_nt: TGTGCCAGCAGTTTTTCCGCAGGGTTGAAAAACATTCAGTACTTC

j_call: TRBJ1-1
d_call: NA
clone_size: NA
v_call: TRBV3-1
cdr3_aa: CASSQGQGLMNTEAFF
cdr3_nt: TGTGCCAGCAGCCAAGGTCAGGGACTAATGAACACTGAAGCTTTCTTT

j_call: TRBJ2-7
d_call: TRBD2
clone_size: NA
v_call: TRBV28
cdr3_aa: CASRPKASGSLKQYF
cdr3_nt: TGTGCCAGCAGACCAAAGGCTAGCGGGAGTCTCAAGCAGTACTTC

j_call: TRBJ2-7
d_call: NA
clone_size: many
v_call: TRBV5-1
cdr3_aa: CASSLAGDGAPSNEQYF
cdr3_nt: TGCGCCAGCAGCTTGGCCGGTGATGGAGCTCCGTCGAACGAGCAGTACTTC

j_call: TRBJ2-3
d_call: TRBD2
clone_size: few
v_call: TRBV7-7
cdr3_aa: CASSYGGADPDTQYF
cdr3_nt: TGTGCCAGCAGCTACGGGGGGGCTGATCCAGATACGCAGTATTTT

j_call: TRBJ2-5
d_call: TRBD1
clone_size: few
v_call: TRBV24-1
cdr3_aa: CATSDLRDRVGETQYF
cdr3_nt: TGTGCCACCAGTGATTTGAGGGACAGGGTGGGAGAGACCCAGTACTTC

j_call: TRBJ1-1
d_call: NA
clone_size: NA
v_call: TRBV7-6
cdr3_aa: CASSAGMNTEAFF
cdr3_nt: TGTGCCAGCAGCGCCGGGATGAACACTGAAGCTTTCTTT

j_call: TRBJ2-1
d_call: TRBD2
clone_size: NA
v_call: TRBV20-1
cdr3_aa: CSAREGASGSYNEQFF
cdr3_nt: TGCAGTGCTAGAGAGGGAGCTAGCGGTTCCTACAATGAGCAGTTCTTC

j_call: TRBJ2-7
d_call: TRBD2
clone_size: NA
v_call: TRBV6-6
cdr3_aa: CASSYRGGAAGEQYF
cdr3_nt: TGTGCCAGCAGTTACCGCGGGGGGGCCGCGGGGGAGCAGTACTTC

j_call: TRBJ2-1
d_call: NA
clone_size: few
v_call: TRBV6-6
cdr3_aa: CASSYSSASAYNEQFF
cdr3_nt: TGTGCCAGCAGTTACTCGTCGGCTAGCGCTTACAATGAGCAGTTCTTC

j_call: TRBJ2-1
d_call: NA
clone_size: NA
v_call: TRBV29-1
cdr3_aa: CSVGRFSYNEQFF
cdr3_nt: TGCAGCGTTGGGAGATTCTCCTACAATGAGCAGTTCTTC

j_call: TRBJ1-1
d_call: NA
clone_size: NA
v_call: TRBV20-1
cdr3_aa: CSASRATEAFF
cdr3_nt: TGCAGTGCTAGTAGGGCGACTGAAGCTTTCTTT

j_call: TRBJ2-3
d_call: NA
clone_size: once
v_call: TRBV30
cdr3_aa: CAWSPGSTDTQYF
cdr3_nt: TGTGCCTGGAGCCCAGGGAGCACAGATACGCAGTATTTT

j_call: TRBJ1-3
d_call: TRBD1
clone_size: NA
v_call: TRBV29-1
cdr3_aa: CSAQGNRGNTIYF
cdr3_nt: TGCAGCGCACAGGGGAATCGTGGAAACACCATATATTTT

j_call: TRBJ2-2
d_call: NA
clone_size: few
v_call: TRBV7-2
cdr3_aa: CASSPDPLTGELFF
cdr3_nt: TGTGCCAGCAGCCCGGACCCTCTCACCGGGGAGCTGTTTTTT

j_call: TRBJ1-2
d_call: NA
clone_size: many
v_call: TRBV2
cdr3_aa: CASRRGETYGYTF
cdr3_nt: TGTGCCAGCAGGAGGGGAGAGACCTATGGCTACACCTTC

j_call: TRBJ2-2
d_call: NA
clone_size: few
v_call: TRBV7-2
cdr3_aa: CASSLAFPPTGELFF
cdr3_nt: TGTGCCAGCAGCTTAGCATTCCCCCCCACCGGGGAGCTGTTTTTT

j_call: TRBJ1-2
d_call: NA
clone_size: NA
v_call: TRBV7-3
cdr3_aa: CASSLTGGTKNYGYTF
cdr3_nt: TGTGCCAGCAGCTTAACGGGCGGGACAAAAAACTATGGCTACACCTTC

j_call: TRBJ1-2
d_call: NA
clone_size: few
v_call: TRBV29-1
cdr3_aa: CSVEGLDNYGYTF
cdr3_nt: TGCAGCGTTGAAGGCCTGGACAACTATGGCTACACCTTC

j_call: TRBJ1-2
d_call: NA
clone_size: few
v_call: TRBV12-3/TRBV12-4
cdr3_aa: CASSLLAAEYGYTF
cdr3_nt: TGTGCCAGCAGTTTATTGGCGGCTGAGTATGGCTACACCTTC

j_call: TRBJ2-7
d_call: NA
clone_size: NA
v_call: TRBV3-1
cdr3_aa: CASSPSVPAYELYF
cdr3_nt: TGTGCCAGCAGCCCATCTGTCCCCGCCTACGAGCTGTACTTC

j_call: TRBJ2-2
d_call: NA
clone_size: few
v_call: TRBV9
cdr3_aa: CASSDTGHLNTGELFF
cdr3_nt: TGTGCCAGCAGCGATACGGGACACCTGAACACCGGGGAGCTGTTTTTT

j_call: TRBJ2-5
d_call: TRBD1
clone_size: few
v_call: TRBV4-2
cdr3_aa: CASSQDGDRAQETQYF
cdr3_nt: TGTGCCAGCAGCCAAGACGGGGACAGGGCACAAGAGACCCAGTACTTC

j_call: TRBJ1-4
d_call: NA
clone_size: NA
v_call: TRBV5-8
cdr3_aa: CASSRLSGQFNEKLFF
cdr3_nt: TGTGCCAGCAGCCGCTTATCCGGACAGTTTAATGAAAAACTGTTTTTT

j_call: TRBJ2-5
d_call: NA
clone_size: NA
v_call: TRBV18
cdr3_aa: CASSPIPGPGTQYF
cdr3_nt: TGTGCCAGCTCACCAATTCCGGGGCCGGGGACCCAGTACTTC

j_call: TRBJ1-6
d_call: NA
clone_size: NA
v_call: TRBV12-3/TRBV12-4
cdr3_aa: CASSLEPMPLHF
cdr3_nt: TGTGCCAGCAGTTTAGAGCCAATGCCCCTCCACTTT

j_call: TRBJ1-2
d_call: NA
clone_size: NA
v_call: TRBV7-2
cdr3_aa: CASSPSGAQGSGYTF
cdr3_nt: TGTGCCAGCAGCCCCTCCGGGGCCCAAGGGAGTGGCTACACCTTC

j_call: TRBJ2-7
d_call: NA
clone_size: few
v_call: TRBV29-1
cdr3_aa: CSVGQPTSSYEQYF
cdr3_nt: TGCAGCGTTGGACAGCCGACTAGCTCCTACGAGCAGTACTTC

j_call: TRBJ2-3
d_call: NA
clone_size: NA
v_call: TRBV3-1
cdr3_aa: CASSQEQVISTDTQYF
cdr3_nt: TGTGCCAGCAGCCAAGAACAGGTGATTAGCACAGATACGCAGTATTTT

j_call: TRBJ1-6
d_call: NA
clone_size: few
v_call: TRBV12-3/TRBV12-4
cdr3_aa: CASSPPEGRDLHF
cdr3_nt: TGTGCCAGCAGTCCCCCAGAAGGCCGCGACCTCCACTTT

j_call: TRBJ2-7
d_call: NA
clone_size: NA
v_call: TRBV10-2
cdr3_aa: CASSDTGASYEQYF
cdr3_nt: TGCGCCAGCAGTGATACCGGGGCGTCCTACGAGCAGTACTTC

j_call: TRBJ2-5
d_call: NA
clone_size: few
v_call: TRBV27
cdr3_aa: CASSLVGPQETQYF
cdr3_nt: TGTGCCAGCAGTTTGGTAGGACCCCAAGAGACCCAGTACTTC

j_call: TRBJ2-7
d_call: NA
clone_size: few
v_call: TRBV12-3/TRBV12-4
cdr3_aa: CASSQGFYEQYF
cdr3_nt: TGTGCCAGCAGTCAGGGGTTCTACGAGCAGTACTTC

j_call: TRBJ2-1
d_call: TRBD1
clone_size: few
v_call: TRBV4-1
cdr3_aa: CASSQSRDRGWGEQFF
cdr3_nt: TGCGCCAGCAGCCAATCCCGGGACAGGGGATGGGGGGAGCAGTTCTTC

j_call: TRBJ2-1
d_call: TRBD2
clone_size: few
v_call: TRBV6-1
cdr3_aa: CASTPGLAGGGDEQFF
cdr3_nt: TGTGCCAGCACTCCTGGACTAGCGGGAGGGGGCGATGAGCAGTTCTTC

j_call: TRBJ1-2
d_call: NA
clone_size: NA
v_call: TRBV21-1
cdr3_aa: CASSPYGEMYGYTF
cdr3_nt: TGTGCCAGCAGCCCCTATGGGGAGATGTATGGCTACACCTTC

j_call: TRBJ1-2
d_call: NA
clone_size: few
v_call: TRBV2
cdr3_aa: CASSESQGRRGYTF
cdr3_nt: TGTGCCAGCAGTGAATCGCAGGGAAGAAGGGGCTACACCTTC

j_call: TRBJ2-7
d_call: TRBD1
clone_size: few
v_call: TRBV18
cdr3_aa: CASSPRQGFHEQYF
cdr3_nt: TGTGCCAGCTCACCTCGACAGGGTTTCCACGAGCAGTACTTC

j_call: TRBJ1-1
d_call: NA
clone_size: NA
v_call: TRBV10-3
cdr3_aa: CAISEGTEAFF
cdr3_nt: TGTGCCATCAGTGAAGGGACGGAAGCTTTCTTT

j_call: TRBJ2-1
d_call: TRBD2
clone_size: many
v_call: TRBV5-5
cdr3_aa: CASRTPGLAGYNEQFF
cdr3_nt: TGTGCCAGCAGGACACCGGGACTAGCGGGCTACAATGAGCAGTTCTTC

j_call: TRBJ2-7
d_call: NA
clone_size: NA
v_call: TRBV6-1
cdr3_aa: CASTRLDIPTSAQYF
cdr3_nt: TGTGCCAGCACCCGACTGGACATCCCTACGTCTGCGCAGTACTTC

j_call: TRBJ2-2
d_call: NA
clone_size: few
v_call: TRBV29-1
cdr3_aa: CSGEGEAGELFF
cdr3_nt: TGCAGCGGTGAAGGGGAGGCCGGGGAGCTGTTTTTT

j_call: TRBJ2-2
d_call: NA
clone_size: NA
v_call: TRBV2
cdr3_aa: CASIRTTNTGELFF
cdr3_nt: TGTGCCAGCATAAGGACTACTAACACCGGGGAGCTGTTTTTT